This is a list of T cell receptor beta chains from one sample in a study of T cell responses to AZD1222 COVID-19 vaccine. Clones were sequenced by immunoSEQ multiplex PCR, and TCRdb holds only the in-frame ones, with some missing. The table lists about 110,000 clones, nearly 90% of them singletons. The source was peripheral blood, collected 28 days after the second AZD1222 dose. Source of these receptors: an adult who received the AZD1222 COVID-19 vaccine. Each CDR3 is given with its conserved first and last residue. Each record gives: J gene, CDR3 length, clone size, D gene, V gene, CDR3 DNA, CDR3 protein. A D gene is named only where the DNA matches it firmly. Not all rows give a size; the values are once, few, many and, for expanded clones, a class.

j_gene: TRBJ1-4; len: 14; abundance: NA; d_gene: NA; v_gene: TRBV7-2; CDR3nt: TGTGCCAGCAGCTTTCACCGCCCCTCGGGGGAACTGTTTTTT; CDR3aa: CASSFHRPSGELFF
j_gene: TRBJ2-3; len: 17; abundance: NA; d_gene: TRBD1; v_gene: TRBV9; CDR3nt: TGTGCCAGCAGCCCCCGTCAGGGACAGGCAAACACAGATACGCAGTATTTT; CDR3aa: CASSPRQGQANTDTQYF
j_gene: TRBJ2-7; len: 15; abundance: NA; d_gene: TRBD2; v_gene: TRBV6-5; CDR3nt: TGTGCCAGCAACTCCGGGACTAGCGGGTCCTACGAGCAGTACTTC; CDR3aa: CASNSGTSGSYEQYF
j_gene: TRBJ1-1; len: 13; abundance: NA; d_gene: TRBD1; v_gene: TRBV18; CDR3nt: TGTGCCAGCTCGAAATACCGGGACAGTGAAGCTTTCTTT; CDR3aa: CASSKYRDSEAFF
j_gene: TRBJ2-1; len: 16; abundance: NA; d_gene: TRBD2; v_gene: TRBV10-3; CDR3nt: TGTGCCATCAGTGAAGGAGCGGGAGGTAACTACAATGAGCAGTTCTTC; CDR3aa: CAISEGAGGNYNEQFF
j_gene: TRBJ2-7; len: 14; abundance: NA; d_gene: TRBD1; v_gene: TRBV6-5; CDR3nt: TGTGCCAGCAGTTACGCTGACAGGGGGAACGAGCAGTACTTC; CDR3aa: CASSYADRGNEQYF
j_gene: TRBJ2-1; len: 15; abundance: once; d_gene: TRBD2; v_gene: TRBV5-4; CDR3nt: TGTGCCAGCAGCTTGGGGCTAGCGGGATACAATGAGCAGTTCTTC; CDR3aa: CASSLGLAGYNEQFF
j_gene: TRBJ1-4; len: 15; abundance: NA; d_gene: TRBD1; v_gene: TRBV15; CDR3nt: TGTGCCACCAGCAGAGGGAAGGGGGCGTCCGAAAAACTGTTTTTT; CDR3aa: CATSRGKGASEKLFF
j_gene: TRBJ2-3; len: 15; abundance: NA; d_gene: TRBD2; v_gene: TRBV28; CDR3nt: TGTGCCAGCAGTTTCAATGGAGCGGGGCACGGTACGCAGTATTTT; CDR3aa: CASSFNGAGHGTQYF
j_gene: TRBJ1-1; len: 14; abundance: NA; d_gene: NA; v_gene: TRBV7-2; CDR3nt: TGTGCCAGCAGCCAAGGGACCGCCGTACGTGGAGCTTTCTTT; CDR3aa: CASSQGTAVRGAFF
j_gene: TRBJ2-3; len: 14; abundance: NA; d_gene: NA; v_gene: TRBV7-9; CDR3nt: TGTGCCAGCAGCTGGGACCCAAGCACAGATACGCAGTATTTT; CDR3aa: CASSWDPSTDTQYF
j_gene: TRBJ1-1; len: 11; abundance: NA; d_gene: NA; v_gene: TRBV6-5; CDR3nt: TGTGCCAGCGCTGTGTACACTGAAGCTTTCTTT; CDR3aa: CASAVYTEAFF
j_gene: TRBJ2-5; len: 16; abundance: NA; d_gene: NA; v_gene: TRBV4-1; CDR3nt: TGCGCCAGCAGCCAAGGCTCCCAAGGGGGTCGGGAGACCCAGTACTTC; CDR3aa: CASSQGSQGGRETQYF
j_gene: TRBJ2-5; len: 17; abundance: NA; d_gene: NA; v_gene: TRBV15; CDR3nt: TGTGCCACCATGTCGGGTAAAAGCGGGCGTATACAAGAGACCCAGTACTTC; CDR3aa: CATMSGKSGRIQETQYF
j_gene: TRBJ1-1; len: 9; abundance: NA; d_gene: NA; v_gene: TRBV20-1; CDR3nt: TGCAGTGCCGACGGAGGAGCTTTCTTT; CDR3aa: CSADGGAFF
j_gene: TRBJ1-1; len: 14; abundance: NA; d_gene: NA; v_gene: TRBV5-4; CDR3nt: TGTGCCAGCAGCTTGGACGGGAATTATATCAAAGCTTTCTTT; CDR3aa: CASSLDGNYIKAFF
j_gene: TRBJ1-1; len: 15; abundance: NA; d_gene: NA; v_gene: TRBV7-2; CDR3nt: TGTGCCAGCAGCTACACGGACGGGCTGAACACTGAAGCTTTCTTT; CDR3aa: CASSYTDGLNTEAFF
j_gene: TRBJ2-6; len: 18; abundance: NA; d_gene: TRBD1; v_gene: TRBV24-1; CDR3nt: TGTGCCACCAGTCGGGAGAAAGACAGGGGCCCTGGGGCCAACGTCCTGACTTTC; CDR3aa: CATSREKDRGPGANVLTF
j_gene: TRBJ1-1; len: 13; abundance: once; d_gene: NA; v_gene: TRBV3-1/TRBV3-2; CDR3nt: TGTGCCAGCAGCTTACAGGGTATCTCTGAAGCTTTCTTT; CDR3aa: CASSLQGISEAFF
j_gene: TRBJ1-4; len: 15; abundance: NA; d_gene: TRBD1; v_gene: TRBV6-5; CDR3nt: TGTGCCAGCAGTTTCTCCGGGACAGATAATGAAAAACTGTTTTTT; CDR3aa: CASSFSGTDNEKLFF
j_gene: TRBJ1-4; len: 12; abundance: NA; d_gene: NA; v_gene: TRBV2; CDR3nt: TGTGCCAGCAGTGGGACCGTTGGAAAACTGTTTTTT; CDR3aa: CASSGTVGKLFF
j_gene: TRBJ1-1; len: 16; abundance: NA; d_gene: TRBD1; v_gene: TRBV7-9; CDR3nt: TGTGCCAGCAGCCCCAGGACAGGGTACATGAACACTGAAGCTTTCTTT; CDR3aa: CASSPRTGYMNTEAFF
j_gene: TRBJ2-1; len: 14; abundance: NA; d_gene: TRBD2; v_gene: TRBV24-1; CDR3nt: TGTGCCACCAGTCCTAGCGGCTCCTACAATGAGCAGTTCTTC; CDR3aa: CATSPSGSYNEQFF
j_gene: TRBJ2-2; len: 14; abundance: NA; d_gene: NA; v_gene: TRBV10-3; CDR3nt: TGTGCCATCAGACAGGGTGGTAACGCCGGGGAGCTGTTTTTT; CDR3aa: CAIRQGGNAGELFF
j_gene: TRBJ2-3; len: 15; abundance: once; d_gene: TRBD2; v_gene: TRBV9; CDR3nt: TGTGCCAGCAGCGTAACGAGCGGGACGGGAGATACGCAGTATTTT; CDR3aa: CASSVTSGTGDTQYF
j_gene: TRBJ1-5; len: 15; abundance: NA; d_gene: TRBD1; v_gene: TRBV7-2; CDR3nt: TGTGCCAGCAGTTACGGACAGGGTCAAAATCAGCCCCAGCATTTT; CDR3aa: CASSYGQGQNQPQHF
j_gene: TRBJ1-2; len: 14; abundance: NA; d_gene: NA; v_gene: TRBV23-1; CDR3nt: TGCGCCAGCAGTCAGGCCGGATTCCTCGTTGGCTACACCTTC; CDR3aa: CASSQAGFLVGYTF
j_gene: TRBJ1-2; len: 15; abundance: NA; d_gene: TRBD1; v_gene: TRBV5-6; CDR3nt: TGTGCCAGCAGCTTCCCGGGACAGTCGTCCTATGGCTACACCTTC; CDR3aa: CASSFPGQSSYGYTF
j_gene: TRBJ2-4; len: 14; abundance: NA; d_gene: TRBD2; v_gene: TRBV7-9; CDR3nt: TGTGCCAGCAGCCCGGGACTAGCGGGAGAACAGGGGAACTTC; CDR3aa: CASSPGLAGEQGNF
j_gene: TRBJ2-7; len: 19; abundance: once; d_gene: TRBD2; v_gene: TRBV12-5; CDR3nt: TGTGCTAGTGTCCGGCCCGGGACTAGCGGGAGGGCCAGCTTGCACGAGCAGTACTTC; CDR3aa: CASVRPGTSGRASLHEQYF
j_gene: TRBJ1-2; len: 14; abundance: NA; d_gene: TRBD1; v_gene: TRBV6-5; CDR3nt: TGTGCCAGCAGGCCTGACAGGGGAGTCTATGGCTACACCTTC; CDR3aa: CASRPDRGVYGYTF
j_gene: TRBJ1-2; len: 13; abundance: NA; d_gene: NA; v_gene: TRBV28; CDR3nt: TGTGCCAGCAGTTTTGGTCGGGGCTATGGCTACACCTTC; CDR3aa: CASSFGRGYGYTF
j_gene: TRBJ2-1; len: 16; abundance: NA; d_gene: TRBD2; v_gene: TRBV7-2; CDR3nt: TGTGCCAGCAGCTTATACCCTAGCGGGAGATATCTAGAGCAGTTCTTC; CDR3aa: CASSLYPSGRYLEQFF
j_gene: TRBJ1-1; len: 13; abundance: NA; d_gene: NA; v_gene: TRBV7-2; CDR3nt: TGTGCCAGCAGCTTAGATCCAAACACTGAAGCTTTCTTT; CDR3aa: CASSLDPNTEAFF
j_gene: TRBJ2-1; len: 19; abundance: NA; d_gene: TRBD2; v_gene: TRBV27; CDR3nt: TGTGCCAGCAGTCCCAGTGGGACTAGCGGGAGTTTCTCCTACAATGAGCAGTTCTTC; CDR3aa: CASSPSGTSGSFSYNEQFF
j_gene: TRBJ1-6; len: 15; abundance: NA; d_gene: NA; v_gene: TRBV7-3; CDR3nt: TGTGCCAGCAGCTTATTTGGGGGCGGGGATTCACCCCTCCACTTT; CDR3aa: CASSLFGGGDSPLHF
j_gene: TRBJ1-1; len: 20; abundance: NA; d_gene: TRBD1; v_gene: TRBV12-5; CDR3nt: TGTGCTAGTGGTTTCGACCGGGACAGGGGACGTTTCACGTTTCGCACTGAAGCTTTCTTT; CDR3aa: CASGFDRDRGRFTFRTEAFF
j_gene: TRBJ2-7; len: 14; abundance: NA; d_gene: TRBD1; v_gene: TRBV7-3; CDR3nt: TGTGCCAGCAGCCTCTCGGGACAGTCCGACGAGCAGTACTTC; CDR3aa: CASSLSGQSDEQYF
j_gene: TRBJ1-1; len: 12; abundance: NA; d_gene: NA; v_gene: TRBV28; CDR3nt: TGTGCCTCCTGGGGGGGCTACACTGAAGCTTTCTTT; CDR3aa: CASWGGYTEAFF
j_gene: TRBJ2-3; len: 15; abundance: NA; d_gene: NA; v_gene: TRBV24-1; CDR3nt: TGTGCCACCGGAATAAAACAGAGTGGGCCAGATACGCAGTATTTT; CDR3aa: CATGIKQSGPDTQYF
j_gene: TRBJ1-3; len: 14; abundance: NA; d_gene: NA; v_gene: TRBV6-5; CDR3nt: TGTGCCAGCAGCCCGGGGCCCTCTGGAAACACCATATATTTT; CDR3aa: CASSPGPSGNTIYF